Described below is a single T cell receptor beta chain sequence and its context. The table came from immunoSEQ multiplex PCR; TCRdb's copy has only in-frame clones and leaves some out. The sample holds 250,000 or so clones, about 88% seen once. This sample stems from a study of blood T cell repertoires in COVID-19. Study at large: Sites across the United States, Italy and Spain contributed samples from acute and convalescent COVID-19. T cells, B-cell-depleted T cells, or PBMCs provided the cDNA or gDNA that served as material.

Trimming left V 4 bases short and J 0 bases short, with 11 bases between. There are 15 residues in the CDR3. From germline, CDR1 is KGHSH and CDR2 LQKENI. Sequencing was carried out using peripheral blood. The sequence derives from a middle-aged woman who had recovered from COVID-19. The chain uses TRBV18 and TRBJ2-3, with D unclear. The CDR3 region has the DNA TGTGCCAGCTCACTGTACGCGACTAGCACAGATACGCAGTATTTT. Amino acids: CASSLYATSTDTQYF.